These 23 T cell receptor beta chains originate from one sample sequenced in a study of cytomegalovirus exposure and HLA in healthy donors. In the PCR, 60 Vbeta and 13 Jbeta primers were used. TCRdb keeps only in-frame clones here, not all; method: immunoSEQ multiplex PCR. Among over 150,000 clones listed, under 85% were seen once. The sample comprised PBMCs. These receptors all stem from a woman under 30 in good health and CMV-seronegative.

The rearrangement joins TRBV6-1 to TRBJ1-1; D remains unclear. Germline V gene lookup returns CDR1 MNHNS and CDR2 SASEGT. The germline V and J ends were trimmed by 2 bases and 10 bases, with 17 bases remaining between them. The CDR3 runs 14 residues. This CDR3 is CASSEYKDGRRAFF. In DNA, the CDR3 is TGTGCCAGCAGTGAATATAAGGATGGGAGGAGAGCTTTCTTT.

The V gene is TRBV28, the J gene TRBJ1-4; no firm D call. Trimming removed 3 bases at V and 0 bases at J, with 5 bases between. CDR3 length: 14 residues. The germline V gene has CDR1 MDHEN and CDR2 SYDVKM. Here the CDR3 reads CASSFRATNEKLFF. The CDR3 DNA reads TGTGCCAGCAGTTTCCGGGCAACTAATGAAAAACTGTTTTTT.

The chain recombines TRBV19 with TRBJ2-2; TRBD1 matches at 9 bases. The CDR3 runs to 16 residues. V was clipped by 3 bases and J by 4 bases; unmatched bases: 6. Germline V gene data show CDR1 as LNHDA and CDR2 as SQIVND (reference sequence). The CDR3 spells CASSMTGGMITGELFF. The CDR3 DNA reads as TGTGCCAGTAGTATGACAGGGGGTATGATCACCGGGGAGCTGTTTTTT.

The chain has TRBV28 and TRBJ1-6, with 7 bases fitting TRBD1. With 5 bases clipped from V and 6 bases from J, the junction kept 10 bases outside the gene matches. The germline V gene encodes CDR1 MDHEN and CDR2 SYDVKM. The CDR3 has 16 amino acids. The DNA of the CDR3 is TGTGCCAGCAGTCGCTACGGACAGGACTTTAATTCACCCCTCCACTTT. It codes for CASSRYGQDFNSPLHF.

This chain connects TRBV6-6 to TRBJ1-5; tentative D call: TRBD1 (6 bases). Germline CDR1 MNHNY, CDR2 SVGAGI (reference sequence). Trimming stripped 8 bases from V and 1 base from J, with 15 bases between. The CDR3 sequence is 15 residues long. The CDR3 loop reads CASSGGPLSNQPQHF. The CDR3 DNA reads as TGTGCCAGCTCCGGGGGGCCCCTGAGCAATCAGCCCCAGCATTTT.

The gene calls are TRBV19 and TRBJ1-5, with D maybe TRBD1 (5 bases). The CDR3 sequence is 14 residues long. V was pared by 4 bases and J by 2 bases, with 9 bases between. Germline lookup yields CDR1 LNHDA and CDR2 SQIVND (reference sequence). DNA for the CDR3: TGTGCCAGTAGTAAGGAGGGGCGCAATCAGCCCCAGCATTTT. The encoded protein is CASSKEGRNQPQHF.

This clone occurred a few times. V gene TRBV11-2 combines with J gene TRBJ2-3; D perhaps matches TRBD1 (5 bases). Germline lookup yields CDR1 SGHAT and CDR2 FQNNGV. V was shortened by 5 bases and J by 2 bases, with 14 bases between the two germline ends. CDR3 length equals 15 residues. This chain's CDR3 is CASSRQFSSTDTQYF. The CDR3 nucleotides are TGTGCCAGCAGCCGACAGTTCTCCTCCACAGATACGCAGTATTTT.

The genes are TRBV18 and TRBJ2-7; 9 bases match TRBD1. With V trimmed by 0 bases and J by 4 bases, 4 bases remained unmatched. Germline CDR1 KGHSH, CDR2 LQKENI. The CDR3 is 15 amino acids. In DNA, the CDR3 is TGTGCCAGCTCACCACCGGGACAGGGATTATACGAGCAGTACTTC. It yields the protein CASSPPGQGLYEQYF.

The chain has TRBV7-2 and TRBJ2-5; 8 bases line up with TRBD1. Per the germline V gene, CDR1 is SGHTA and CDR2 is FQGNSA. J lost 5 bases, V lost 6 bases, and 14 bases had no gene match. CDR3 length equals 16 residues. CDR3 coding DNA: TGTGCCAGCAGTCACGGACAGGGAATACTGGGGGAGACCCAGTACTTC. Its protein is CASSHGQGILGETQYF.

The table lists this clone with a few counts. The rearrangement joins TRBV19 to TRBJ1-5; 9 bases line up with TRBD1. The CDR3 is 15 residues long. Trimming at V came to 3 bases and at J to 5 bases, leaving 5 bases not matched to a gene. Per germline, CDR1 LNHDA and CDR2 SQIVND (reference sequence). CDR3 in amino acids: CASSISGQGDQPQHF. The CDR3, as DNA: TGTGCCAGTAGTATCTCGGGACAGGGAGATCAGCCCCAGCATTTT.

This clone was seen more than once but under ten times. J is TRBJ2-1 and V is TRBV2, with 8 bases aligning to TRBD2. Germline V CDR1 and CDR2: SNHLY, FYNNEI. V trimming: 7 bases; J trimming: 8 bases; junction bases outside the gene matches: 10. The CDR3 totals 14 residues. CDR3 nucleotide sequence: TGTGCCAGCACATCAGCGGGAGATCGTCATGAGCAGTTCTTC. It translates to CASTSAGDRHEQFF.

The CDR3 sequence is CASSEDKPLAVKWWGGYEQYF. The CDR3 DNA sequence: TGTGCCAGCAGTGAAGATAAACCACTAGCGGTGAAATGGTGGGGAGGATACGAGCAGTACTTC. The chain combines TRBV6-1 with TRBJ2-7; 8 nucleotides match TRBD2. There are 21 residues in the CDR3. Germline assignment: CDR1 MNHNS and CDR2 SASEGT. V lost 1 base and J lost 4; bases outside the gene matches: 24.

The chain uses TRBV7-2 and TRBJ1-6, with D maybe TRBD1 (5 bases). The CDR3 length is 15 residues. Per the germline V gene, CDR1 is SGHTA and CDR2 is FQGNSA. V dropped 5 bases and J dropped 8 bases, with 16 bases sitting between them. CDR3 region: CASSIAPDKYSPLHF. The CDR3 region has the DNA TGTGCCAGCAGCATCGCCCCGGACAAGTATTCACCCCTCCACTTT.

This chain connects TRBV28 to TRBJ1-6; D uncertain. Germline loops: CDR1 MDHEN, CDR2 SYDVKM. V was pared by 2 bases and J by 11 bases, with 7 bases between. The CDR3 is made up of 12 amino acids. CDR3 protein: CASSLMRPPLHF. The CDR3 nucleotides are TGTGCCAGCAGTTTAATGCGGCCACCCCTCCACTTT.

The J gene is TRBJ1-2, the V gene TRBV7-9, with 10 bases identical to TRBD1. Per germline, CDR1 SEHNR and CDR2 FQNEAQ (reference sequence). This CDR3 has 15 amino acids. The ends lost 4 bases at V and 7 bases at J; junction bases unmatched: 9. DNA of the CDR3: TGTGCCAGCAGCTCTTTGACAGGGGGCGGAGGTGGCTACACCTTC. Translating gives CASSSLTGGGGGYTF.

CDR3 coding DNA: TGTGCCAGCAGCTTAGAGGACACCGCTAACTATGGCTACACCTTC. Its protein product is CASSLEDTANYGYTF. This rearrangement joins TRBV11-2 to TRBJ1-2, with a tentative D call TRBD1 (5 bases). Trimming left V 0 bases short and J 0 bases short, with 8 bases between. This CDR3 is 15 amino acids long. CDR1 and CDR2 (germline): SGHAT, FQNNGV. Looking up the rest from reference TRBV11-2 and TRBJ1-2 gives the full variable domain: EAGVAQSPRYKIIEKRQSVAFWCNPISGHATLYWYQQILGQGPKLLIQFQNNGVVDDSQLPKDRFSAERLKGVDSTLKIQPAKLEDSAVYLCASSLEDTANYGYTFGSGTRLTVV.

V gene TRBV5-4 combines with J gene TRBJ1-4; TRBD1 agrees at 9 bases. J lost 7 bases, V lost 5 bases, and 6 bases had no gene match. Germline V gene data show CDR1 as SGHNT and CDR2 as YYREEE (reference sequence). The CDR3 length is 14 residues. CDR3 sequence (DNA): TGTGCCAGCAGTTCCCCGGGACAGGGTGAAAAACTGTTTTTT. Protein sequence: CASSSPGQGEKLFF.

This clone was counted a single time. The gene calls are TRBV7-3 and TRBJ2-1, with 8 positions matching TRBD2. CDR3 length equals 16 residues. Germline lookup yields CDR1 SGHTA and CDR2 FQGTGA. V lost 4 bases to trimming and J lost 2 bases; unmatched junction nucleotides: 7. The CDR3 here is CASSSRGGATYNEQFF. Here the CDR3 DNA reads TGTGCCAGCAGCTCCCGGGGGGGCGCTACCTACAATGAGCAGTTCTTC.

V usage is TRBV9 and J usage is TRBJ2-7, with no clear D. The germline V and J ends were trimmed by 0 bases and 0 bases, with 7 bases remaining between them. The CDR3 extends over 14 amino acids. The V gene's germline CDR1 is SGDLS and CDR2 YYNGEE. DNA for the CDR3: TGTGCCAGCAGCGTAGCCCTCAGCTCCTACGAGCAGTACTTC. This encodes CASSVALSSYEQYF.

The chain combines TRBV2 with TRBJ2-1, with TRBD2 matching over 9 bases. In germline, CDR1 is SNHLY, CDR2 FYNNEI. The CDR3 runs to 17 residues. J gave up 4 bases and V 5 bases, and 12 bases lay outside the gene matches. CDR3 sequence (DNA): TGTGCCAGCAGTTTAATGGGTTCGCGGGGGGGATACAATGAGCAGTTCTTC. This translates into CASSLMGSRGGYNEQFF.

The V call is TRBV7-9, the J call TRBJ1-5; 9 bases align to TRBD1. CDR3 length: 15 residues. V lost 1 base and J lost 7; bases outside the gene matches: 5. CDR1 and CDR2 from the germline V gene are SEHNR and FQNEAQ (reference sequence). CDR3 DNA sequence: TGTGCCAGCAGCTTAGACAGGGGGCGAGGACAGCCCCAGCATTTT. Its protein is CASSLDRGRGQPQHF.

The chain employs TRBV2 and TRBJ2-2, with unresolved D. V shed 4 bases and J shed 0 bases, with 9 bases lying between them. Looked up from germline, CDR1 is SNHLY and CDR2 is FYNNEI. The length of the CDR3 is 15 residues. As DNA, the CDR3 is TGTGCCAGCAGTGTTCTGGCAGCGAACACCGGGGAGCTGTTTTTT. As protein: CASSVLAANTGELFF.

V is TRBV19 and J is TRBJ1-1; tentatively, D is TRBD1 (6 bases). V was pared by 5 bases and J by 4 bases, with 14 bases between. The V gene's germline CDR1 is LNHDA and CDR2 SQIVND (reference sequence). There are 14 residues in the CDR3. The CDR3, as DNA: TGTGCCAGTAGTGGGCAGGGGTTGGTCACTGAAGCTTTCTTT. This translates into CASSGQGLVTEAFF.